The 31 T cell receptor beta chains below were found in one sample sequenced in a study of T cells expressing NK-cell markers. TCRdb reworked the 5' RACE reads into one entry per CDR3 protein, no DNA. This repertoire includes 400,000 to 550,000 distinct CDR3 sequences. What was sequenced was blood T cells: a sorted CD56 or NKG2C T cell subset, CD4+ or CD8+ T cells, or bulk PBMC T cells (not recorded which). Receptors were obtained from a woman aged 18-70 years in good health.

V is TRBV29-1 and J is TRBJ2-1; TCRdb returns TRBD2, unconfirmable since there is no DNA. Per germline, CDR1 SQVTM and CDR2 ANQGSEA. The CDR3 spans 17 residues. The CDR3 region is CSVTGTSGRAPYNEQFF.

The gene calls are TRBV7-6 and TRBJ2-5; the D call of TRBD2 rests on TCRdb alone, since no DNA is present to check it. This CDR3 is 13 amino acids long. CDR1 and CDR2 from the germline V gene are SGHVS and FNYEAQ. The CDR3 spells CASSSGSVETQYF.

The V call is TRBV27, the J call TRBJ2-7; the D call of TRBD1 rests on TCRdb alone, since no DNA is present to check it. The CDR3 consists of 15 residues. Germline assignment: CDR1 MNHEY and CDR2 SMNVEV (reference sequence). The chain's CDR3 is CASSSPWGTADDQYF.

This sequence joins TRBV20-1 and TRBJ2-3; TCRdb designates TRBD1, a call that cannot be tested without DNA. Germline lookup yields CDR1 DFQATT and CDR2 SNEGSKA (reference sequence). The CDR3 loop spans 12 amino acids. The CDR3 here is CSAYRPVGTQYF.

V usage is TRBV10-3 and J usage is TRBJ2-2; TCRdb calls TRBD1, which cannot be checked without DNA. The CDR3 runs to 13 residues. Germline CDR1 is ENHRY and CDR2 is SYGVKD. The CDR3 protein is CATIIKIQGKLFF.

V usage is TRBV20-1 and J usage is TRBJ2-3. The germline V gene has CDR1 DFQATT and CDR2 SNEGSKA (reference sequence). The CDR3 length is 13 residues. CDR3 loop: CSALVWGTDTQYF.

V is TRBV12-3 or TRBV12-4 and J is TRBJ2-1. The CDR3 spans 13 residues. Here the CDR3 reads CASSLHLYNEQFF.

This rearrangement joins TRBV10-3 to TRBJ1-2; TCRdb indicates TRBD1, and absent DNA this call remains unverified. Germline V gene lookup returns CDR1 ENHRY and CDR2 SYGVKD. The CDR3 has 13 amino acids. CDR3 amino acids: CAISDPSLGTYAF.

This chain joins TRBV11-2 and TRBJ1-2; the D gene TCRdb calls, TRBD1, cannot be checked with no DNA. The CDR3 sequence is 17 residues long. Germline V gene lookup returns CDR1 SGHAT and CDR2 FQNNGV. The CDR3 reads CASSHTPRGQTNYGYTF.

This sequence joins TRBV2 and TRBJ2-3; the D gene TCRdb calls, TRBD2, cannot be checked with no DNA. From germline, CDR1 is SNHLY and CDR2 FYNNEI. There are 15 residues in the CDR3. CDR3 in amino acids: CASSISGGAPDTQYF.

The chain is built from TRBV12-3 or TRBV12-4 and TRBJ1-1. The CDR3 loop spans 13 amino acids. CDR3 residues: CASSLSQNTEAFF.

The chain combines TRBV4-3 with TRBJ2-3; absent DNA, TCRdb's TRBD1 call cannot be checked. Germline V lookup: CDR1 LGHNA, CDR2 YSLEER. This CDR3 contains 15 residues. CDR3 loop: CASSQGAQGHDTQYF.

The CDR3 here is CASSVGDLYQETQYF. J is TRBJ2-5 and V is TRBV9. This CDR3 has 15 residues. Per germline, CDR1 SGDLS and CDR2 YYNGEE.

This chain uses TRBV20-1 with TRBJ2-7; TCRdb designates TRBD1, a call that cannot be tested without DNA. Germline V gives CDR1 DFQATT, CDR2 SNEGSKA (reference sequence). The CDR3 is made up of 12 amino acids. The CDR3 spells CSASGGTYEQYF.

The chain combines TRBV12-3 or TRBV12-4 with TRBJ2-3; the D call of TRBD1 rests on TCRdb alone, since no DNA is present to check it. This CDR3 contains 14 residues. Here the CDR3 reads CASSQGANADTQYF.

V usage is TRBV5-6 and J usage is TRBJ2-3; the TCRdb D gene call, TRBD2, has no DNA to confirm it. Germline V gene lookup returns CDR1 SGHDT and CDR2 YYEEEE. The CDR3 has 16 amino acids. CDR3 in amino acids: CASSFLSGVITDTQYF.

This chain uses TRBV27 with TRBJ2-1; lacking DNA, the TRBD2 call made by TCRdb goes unchecked. CDR1 and CDR2 from the germline V gene are MNHEY and SMNVEV (reference sequence). The CDR3 totals 16 residues. CDR3 loop: CASSLVSGSGYNEQFF.

The rearrangement uses TRBV7-4 and TRBJ2-5; without DNA, the TCRdb call of TRBD1 cannot be checked. The CDR3 runs 18 residues. Germline V gives CDR1 SGHVT, CDR2 SQSDAQ. This CDR3 reads CASSPRGKREPPRKTQYF.

The J gene is TRBJ2-5, the V gene TRBV20-1; TCRdb gives TRBD1 as the D gene, but with no DNA this cannot be confirmed. The CDR3 has 14 residues. The V gene's germline CDR1 is DFQATT and CDR2 SNEGSKA (reference sequence). The CDR3 loop is CSAAGQGAVETQYF.

This chain connects TRBV7-9 to TRBJ2-3; lacking DNA, the TRBD2 call made by TCRdb goes unchecked. The CDR3 is 14 amino acids. In germline, CDR1 is SEHNR, CDR2 FQNEAQ (reference sequence). The CDR3 is CASSAASPPDTQYF.

This rearrangement joins TRBV5-4 to TRBJ1-1. CDR3 length equals 14 residues. The V gene's germline CDR1 is SGHNT and CDR2 YYREEE (reference sequence). CDR3 sequence reads: CASSLVRENTEAFF.

The chain combines TRBV20-1 with TRBJ1-1. The CDR3 sequence is 13 residues long. Looked up from germline, CDR1 is DFQATT and CDR2 is SNEGSKA (reference sequence). CDR3 region: CSARDPRNTEAFF.

CDR3 sequence: CASRTGTHQPQHF. The rearrangement links TRBV2 to TRBJ1-5; the D call from TCRdb, TRBD1, cannot be confirmed without DNA. Germline loops: CDR1 SNHLY, CDR2 FYNNEI. The CDR3 length is 13 residues.

The CDR3 protein is CASGRVESSYEQYF. The V call is TRBV5-1, the J call TRBJ2-7. The V gene's germline CDR1 is SGHRS and CDR2 YFSETQ. This CDR3 spans 14 amino acids.

V gene TRBV9 combines with J gene TRBJ2-3. The CDR3 length is 15 residues. Germline assignment: CDR1 SGDLS and CDR2 YYNGEE. The CDR3 here is CASSVGQASTDTQYF.

This chain joins TRBV7-9 and TRBJ2-5. Per germline, CDR1 SEHNR and CDR2 FQNEAQ (reference sequence). CDR3 length equals 16 residues. The CDR3 protein is CASSPSLGMLKETQYF.

The CDR3 reads CASSLARWASGVDTQYF. The genes are TRBV7-8 and TRBJ2-3; TCRdb picks TRBD2, but there is no DNA to check that call. Germline V gene sequence: CDR1 SGHVS, CDR2 FQNEAQ. The CDR3 has 17 residues.

V is TRBV4-3 and J is TRBJ1-1; TCRdb calls TRBD1, which cannot be checked without DNA. The CDR3 consists of 15 residues. Germline CDR1 LGHNA, CDR2 YSLEER. The CDR3 reads CASSPGRQGGTEAFF.

This chain connects TRBV29-1 to TRBJ2-1; TCRdb's assignment of TRBD1 cannot be checked, as there is no DNA. Germline CDR1 SQVTM, CDR2 ANQGSEA. CDR3 length equals 17 residues. The CDR3 protein is CSVDGVRERPSYNEQFF.

The J gene is TRBJ2-2, the V gene TRBV4-3; lacking DNA, the TRBD1 call made by TCRdb goes unchecked. The CDR3 has 17 amino acids. Germline CDR1 and CDR2: LGHNA and YSLEER. CDR3 protein: CASSADYPLGNTGELFF.

The chain joins TRBV12-5 to TRBJ2-2. Per the germline V gene, CDR1 is LGHNT and CDR2 is FRNRAP. The CDR3 loop spans 15 amino acids. CDR3 sequence: CASGLVLHNTGELFF.